The T cell receptor beta chain described here comes from a study of blood T cell repertoires in COVID-19. Study overall: Italy, Spain and the United States were the sources of the convalescent and acute COVID-19 samples.

Everyone who took part was about 18 to 89 years old, and they came from 20 to 25 US areas. TCRdb's table, derived via immunoSEQ multiplex PCR, lists solely in-frame clones and lacks some. The sample gives about 200,000 clones, roughly 84% of which show up once; 3.2% is in the top ten. This CDR3 has 14 amino acids. The V gene end was trimmed by 0 bases and the J gene end by 3 bases; junction bases not matched to a gene: 2. Germline values: CDR1 GTSNPN, CDR2 SVGIG (reference sequence). This sequence joins TRBV30 and TRBJ1-3, with 7 bases identical to TRBD1. Specimen: PBMCs or T cells enriched from blood (not recorded which). The TCR comes from a woman aged 25 to 45 who had been exposed to COVID-19. CDR3 in amino acids: CAWSVGGDGNTIYF. The CDR3 bases are TGTGCCTGGAGTGTAGGGGGCGATGGAAACACCATATATTTT.